The 21 T cell receptor beta chains in this list originate from one sample, sequenced in a study of long-term antiretroviral therapy in people with HIV. A v3.0 immunoSEQ assay was performed at survey level. Profiling relied on immunoSEQ multiplex PCR, and the TCRdb table lists in-frame clones only, not all of them. The profile shows under 30,000 clones, nearly 95% of them singletons. This specimen was unsorted PBMCs, taken 6.3 years after starting antiretroviral therapy. These receptors were obtained from a man aged 30-40 years with HIV.

This chain joins TRBV11-3 and TRBJ2-7; 16 bases agree with TRBD2. After removal of 5 bases from V and 2 bases from J, the junction contained 6 bases not matched to a gene. Germline loops: CDR1 SGHNT, CDR2 YENEEA. The CDR3 runs 17 residues. For the CDR3, the DNA is TGTGCCAGCAGCCCCGGGACTAGCGGGAGGGGGACCTACGAGCAGTACTTC. This gives the protein CASSPGTSGRGTYEQYF.

V usage is TRBV27 and J usage is TRBJ2-5, with unresolved D. The CDR3 sequence is 14 residues long. V lost 2 bases and J 5 bases, leaving 12 bases between the germline ends. Germline CDR1 is MNHEY and CDR2 is SMNVEV (reference sequence). This CDR3 reads CASSLGPVAETQYF. The CDR3 region has the DNA TGTGCCAGCAGTTTAGGGCCGGTCGCTGAGACCCAGTACTTC.

The genes are TRBV25-1 and TRBJ2-1, with D possibly matching TRBD1 (5 bases). With 2 bases removed from V and 9 bases from J, the gap between germline ends came to 20 bases. The CDR3 has 16 amino acids. Germline values: CDR1 MGHDK, CDR2 SYGVNS. The chain's CDR3 is CASSEVARGPVGEQFF. CDR3 nucleotides: TGTGCCAGCAGTGAAGTAGCTAGGGGTCCTGTGGGTGAGCAGTTCTTC.

The CDR3 loop reads CASSNRVWNTGELFF. CDR3 sequence (DNA): TGTGCCAGCTCAAACAGGGTCTGGAACACCGGGGAGCTGTTTTTT. The V gene is TRBV18, the J gene TRBJ2-2, with D possibly TRBD1 on 6 matching bases. Germline V lookup: CDR1 KGHSH, CDR2 LQKENI. The CDR3 sequence is 15 residues long. V was clipped by 5 bases and J by 1 base, with 11 bases between them. Filled out from reference TRBV18 and TRBJ2-2, the complete variable domain reads NAGVMQNPRHLVRRRGQEARLRCSPMKGHSHVYWYRQLPEEGLKFMVYLQKENIIDESGMPKERFSAEFPKEGPSILRIQQVVRGDSAAYFCASSNRVWNTGELFFGEGSRLTVL.

The chain recombines TRBV10-2 with TRBJ1-1; TRBD1 aligns across 7 bases. This CDR3 region has 14 residues. V was pared by 6 bases and J by 4 bases, with 8 bases of the junction left unmatched. The germline V gene encodes CDR1 WSHSY and CDR2 SAAADI. Written as DNA, the CDR3 is TGCGCCAGCAGGAAAGGGGGCGGGAGCACTGAAGCTTTCTTT. Amino acids: CASRKGGGSTEAFF.

The chain combines TRBV6-1 with TRBJ1-2; no clear D gene. CDR1 MNHNS and CDR2 SASEGT come from the germline V gene. The CDR3 length is 11 residues. The V and J ends lost 6 bases and 7 bases respectively, with 9 bases between them. The CDR3 DNA sequence: TGTGCCAGCAGGGCCCTTGCTGGCTACACCTTC. This gives the protein CASRALAGYTF.

The V gene is TRBV4-2, the J gene TRBJ2-7, with TRBD2 matching 8 bases. V dropped 0 bases and J dropped 0; count of bases not matched to a gene: 1. Germline V gene data show CDR1 as LGHNA and CDR2 as YNFKEQ. The CDR3 runs to 15 residues. The CDR3 bases are TGTGCCAGCAGCCAAGAAAGCGGGAGCTCCTACGAGCAGTACTTC. This gives the protein CASSQESGSSYEQYF.

This clone appeared a single time. The chain is built from TRBV30 and TRBJ2-7; possibly TRBD1 for D (6 bases). V was trimmed by 5 bases and J by 6 bases, leaving 11 bases between them. The CDR3 is made up of 11 amino acids. The germline gives CDR1 GTSNPN, CDR2 SVGIG (reference sequence). As DNA, the CDR3 is TGTGCCTGGCATAGAGGGGGCGAGCAGTACTTC. It encodes CAWHRGGEQYF.

The chain employs TRBV27 and TRBJ2-3; TRBD2 aligns across 8 bases. There are 15 residues in the CDR3. Germline loops: CDR1 MNHEY, CDR2 SMNVEV (reference sequence). V lost 5 bases to trimming and J lost 2 bases; unmatched junction nucleotides: 6. The CDR3: CASSPLAGPTDTQYF. CDR3 in DNA: TGTGCCAGCAGTCCCCTAGCGGGCCCCACAGATACGCAGTATTTT.

The chain has TRBV28 and TRBJ2-1; the D is unclear. The V end was cut by 3 bases, the J end by 10 bases, with 10 bases between. The CDR3 loop spans 12 amino acids. The germline V gene encodes CDR1 MDHEN and CDR2 SYDVKM. The DNA of the CDR3 is TGTGCCAGCAGTTTGACCCTCACGGAGCAGTTCTTC. It translates to CASSLTLTEQFF.

The V and J genes are TRBV5-4 and TRBJ2-4, with 8 bases matching TRBD2. V lost 3 bases to trimming and J lost 3 bases; unmatched junction nucleotides: 11. CDR3 length: 17 residues. Germline CDR1 is SGHNT and CDR2 is YYREEE (reference sequence). The CDR3 region is CASSSDGTRMGKNIQYF. CDR3 DNA: TGTGCCAGCAGCTCGGACGGGACTAGGATGGGCAAAAACATTCAGTACTTC.

V usage is TRBV7-8 and J usage is TRBJ2-7; tentatively, D is TRBD1 (5 bases). The germline gives CDR1 SGHVS, CDR2 FQNEAQ. CDR3 length: 16 amino acids. Trimming removed 2 bases from V and 3 bases from J, with 17 bases in between. CDR3 sequence (DNA): TGTGCCAGCAGCTTATCTTCTCTAAGGGGATACTACGAGCAGTACTTC. Translating it yields CASSLSSLRGYYEQYF.

The chain uses TRBV5-6 and TRBJ2-1; TRBD2 matches at 10 bases. The CDR3 spans 15 residues. J lost 7 bases, V lost 5 bases, and 9 bases had no gene match. Germline V gene lookup returns CDR1 SGHDT and CDR2 YYEEEE. The CDR3 bases are TGTGCCAGCAGGACCGTAGCGGGGGGTAGAAATGAGCAGTTCTTC. It codes for CASRTVAGGRNEQFF.

The chain joins TRBV28 to TRBJ2-5, with D perhaps matching TRBD1 (5 bases). This CDR3 region has 16 residues. CDR1 and CDR2 from the germline V gene are MDHEN and SYDVKM. Trimming took 5 bases from V and 4 from J, leaving 20 bases between them. CDR3 in amino acids: CASSPYSPPQAETQYF. The CDR3 DNA is TGTGCCAGCAGTCCATATTCCCCCCCACAGGCAGAGACCCAGTACTTC.

The chain employs TRBV5-1 and TRBJ1-2, with TRBD1 identical over 9 bases. V was pared by 0 bases and J by 8 bases, with 5 bases of the junction left unmatched. The CDR3 is made up of 14 amino acids. Germline loops: CDR1 SGHRS, CDR2 YFSETQ. The CDR3 spells CASSLGGQGDGYTF. Here the CDR3 DNA reads TGCGCCAGCAGCTTGGGGGGACAGGGAGACGGCTACACCTTC.

A remark on this clone: Its ends do not fully match the called genes, so a read error is possible. The chain links TRBV7-9 to TRBJ2-5, with TRBD2 matching over 16 bases. Germline V gene sequence: CDR1 SEHNR, CDR2 FQNEAQ (reference sequence). This CDR3 comprises 18 residues. The DNA of the CDR3 is TGTGCCAGCAGCCTAGCGGGACTAGCGGGAGGGTTGGAATGGACCCAGTACTTC. This translates into CASSLAGLAGGLEWTQYF.

This sequence joins TRBV27 and TRBJ1-2; D unresolved. The V end was cut by 0 bases, the J end by 7 bases, with 9 bases between. Looked up from germline, CDR1 is MNHEY and CDR2 is SMNVEV (reference sequence). This CDR3 region has 13 residues. The CDR3 loop reads CASSLSGIGGYTF. The CDR3, as DNA: TGTGCCAGCAGTTTATCGGGGATAGGTGGCTACACCTTC.

The chain has TRBV4-3 and TRBJ1-1; D is ambiguous. This CDR3 is built from 13 residues. Trimming took 4 bases from V and 4 from J, leaving 10 bases between them. Looked up from germline, CDR1 is LGHNA and CDR2 is YSLEER. CDR3 DNA: TGCGCCAGCAGCCGGCCCGGAGTCACTGAAGCTTTCTTT. Translated: CASSRPGVTEAFF.

This clone was detected once. The CDR3 loop reads CASSYGYNEQFF. CDR3 DNA: TGTGCCAGCAGCTATGGTTACAATGAGCAGTTCTTC. The J gene is TRBJ2-1, the V gene TRBV7-9; no definite D call. With 4 bases removed from V and 4 bases from J, the gap between germline ends came to 5 bases. The CDR3 has 12 residues. Germline V CDR1 and CDR2: SEHNR, FQNEAQ (reference sequence).

This clone was detected only a few times. The chain links TRBV19 to TRBJ2-5; possibly TRBD1 for D (6 bases). The CDR3 covers 13 residues. V was cut by 7 bases and J by 0 bases, with 9 bases left in between. Germline V gene sequence: CDR1 LNHDA, CDR2 SQIVND (reference sequence). DNA for the CDR3: TGTGCCAGTACCGACAGGTACCAAGAGACCCAGTACTTC. This translates into CASTDRYQETQYF.

The rearrangement joins TRBV7-2 to TRBJ1-1; D unclear. Trimming took off 4 bases at V and 3 bases at J, with 15 bases between the two ends. Germline CDR1 reads SGHTA; CDR2 reads FQGNSA. The CDR3 loop spans 15 amino acids. The CDR3 DNA reads TGTGCCAGCAGCTCCGGGAGAAGGGCGGACACTGAAGCTTTCTTT. Its protein product is CASSSGRRADTEAFF. The entire variable domain, with the rest obtained from reference TRBV7-2 and TRBJ1-1, is as follows: GAGVSQSPSNKVTEKGKDVELRCDPISGHTALYWYRQSLGQGLEFLIYFQGNSAPDKSGLPSDRFSAERTGGSVSTLTIQRTQQEDSAVYLCASSSGRRADTEAFFGQGTRLTVV.